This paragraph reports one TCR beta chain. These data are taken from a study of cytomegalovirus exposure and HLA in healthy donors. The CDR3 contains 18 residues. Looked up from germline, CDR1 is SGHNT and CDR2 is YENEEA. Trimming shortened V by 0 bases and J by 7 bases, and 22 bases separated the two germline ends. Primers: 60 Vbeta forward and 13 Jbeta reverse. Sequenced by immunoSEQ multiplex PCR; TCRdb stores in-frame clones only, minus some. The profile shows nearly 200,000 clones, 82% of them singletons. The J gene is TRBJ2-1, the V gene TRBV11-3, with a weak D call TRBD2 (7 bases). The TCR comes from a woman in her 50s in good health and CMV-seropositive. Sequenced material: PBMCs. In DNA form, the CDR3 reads TGTGCCAGCAGCTTAGATGGAGGGGGGGGAGGGCCTGGGAATGAGCAGTTCTTC. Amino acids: CASSLDGGGGGPGNEQFF.